This T cell receptor (beta chain) was sequenced during a study of blood T cell repertoires in COVID-19. Trimming removed 1 base at V and 2 bases at J, with 11 bases between. The germline CDR1 and CDR2 sequences are SGHVS and FQNEAQ. This CDR3 contains 15 residues. The table came from immunoSEQ multiplex PCR; TCRdb's copy has only in-frame clones and leaves some out. The sample yields about 140,000 clones, 85% to 90% seen once. The sequence was obtained from a woman aged 55-75 years with active COVID-19. This chain uses TRBV7-8 with TRBJ2-5; weak D call: TRBD2 (6 bases). The source material was peripheral blood. CDR3 amino acids: CASSLVPGRQETQYF. In DNA, the CDR3 is TGTGCCAGCAGCTTAGTCCCAGGGAGGCAAGAGACCCAGTACTTC.